This T cell receptor beta chain was captured by sequencing in a study of PD-1 blockade in classical Hodgkin lymphoma. About the research overall: On a schedule of every 2 weeks, patients received nivolumab 3 mg/kg intravenously.

Relapses following autologous stem cell transplantation were seen in all patients, with brentuximab vedotin exposure varying. Best response was recorded as complete response, partial response or progressive disease. After removal of 3 bases from V and 4 bases from J, the junction contained 7 bases not matched to a gene. The CDR3 contains 15 residues. Germline V lookup: CDR1 MNHEY, CDR2 SMNVEV (reference sequence). Assay: immunoSEQ multiplex PCR; the TCRdb copy retains only in-frame clones and omits some. The sample lists under 80,000 clones, about 70% occurring once. Turning to this clone: Its antigen is undetermined.

Regarding the study as a whole: Still unresolved is the cause of the repertoire differences, which may be disease activity or prior therapy. CD4+ but not CD8+ TCR diversity rose significantly by C4D1.

The receptor was derived from a human donor with classical Hodgkin lymphoma. The rearrangement joins TRBV27 to TRBJ1-1, with 8 bases that match TRBD1. Sequencing used peripheral blood mononuclear cells (PBMCs), obtained before the second cycle of nivolumab. In DNA form, the CDR3 reads TGTGCCAGCAGTTTTGCAACAGGGGGTGGCACTGAAGCTTTCTTT. Protein sequence: CASSFATGGGTEAFF.